This TCR beta chain was profiled in a study of OX40 agonist ivuxolimab in advanced cancers. About the research overall: Enrolled patients in dose escalation had cancers that were hepatocellular carcinoma, melanoma, renal cell or head and neck cancer. Partial responses were achieved by three patients: one hepatocellular carcinoma, two cutaneous melanoma.

Only in-frame clones appear in the TCRdb table, and some are missing; sequencing was by immunoSEQ multiplex PCR. Of 25,000 to 30,000 clones listed, around nine tenths were seen once; the top ten hold around 21%. This CDR3 has 11 amino acids. Germline V gene data show CDR1 as MGHDK and CDR2 as SYGVNS. The V gene lost 8 bases and the J gene lost 0 bases, with 5 bases spanning the gap. The V and J genes are TRBV25-1 and TRBJ2-7; D remains ambiguous. The receptor's source is an adult with an advanced solid tumor such as melanoma, head and neck, liver or kidney cancer. The sequencing here drew on CD4+ or CD8+ T cells sorted from blood, taken in a trial of the OX40 agonist ivuxolimab. CDR3 nucleotide sequence: TGTGCCAGCCGTAGCTCCTACGAGCAGTACTTC. This sequence encodes CASRSSYEQYF.